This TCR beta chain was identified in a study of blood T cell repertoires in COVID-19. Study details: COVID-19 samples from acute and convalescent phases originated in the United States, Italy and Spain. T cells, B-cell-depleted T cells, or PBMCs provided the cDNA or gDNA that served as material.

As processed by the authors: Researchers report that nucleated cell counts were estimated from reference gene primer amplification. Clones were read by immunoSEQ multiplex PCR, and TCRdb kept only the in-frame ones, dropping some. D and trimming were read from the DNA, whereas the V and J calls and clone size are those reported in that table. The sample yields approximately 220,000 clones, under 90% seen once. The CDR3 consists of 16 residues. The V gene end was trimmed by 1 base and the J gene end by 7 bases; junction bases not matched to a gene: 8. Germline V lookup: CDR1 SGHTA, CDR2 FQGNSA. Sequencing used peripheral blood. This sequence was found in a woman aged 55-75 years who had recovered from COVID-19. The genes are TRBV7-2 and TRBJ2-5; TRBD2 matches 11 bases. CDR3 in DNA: TGTGCCAGCAGCTTAGACGGCCTAGCGGGGGGTGGGACCCAGTACTTC. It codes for CASSLDGLAGGGTQYF.